These 24 T cell receptor beta chains share one sample of origin, sequenced in a study of blood T cell repertoires in COVID-19. Using immunoSEQ multiplex PCR, the repertoire was profiled, and TCRdb retains in-frame clones only, with some absent. The sample holds tens of thousands of clones, over 65% seen once. Sequencing was performed on peripheral blood. Source of these receptors: a human donor in a cohort sampled during active COVID-19.

A few counts support this clone. CDR3 nucleotides: TGTGCCAGTAGTGGACAGGGGTGGGGTCAGCCCCAGCATTTT. Translating it yields CASSGQGWGQPQHF. This chain joins TRBV19 and TRBJ1-5, with 9 bases matching TRBD1. J lost 6 bases, V lost 5 bases, and 5 bases had no gene match. CDR1 is LNHDA and CDR2 is SQIVND in the germline V gene (reference sequence). The CDR3 is 14 amino acids.

The chain carries TRBV5-4 and TRBJ1-1, with D uncertain. Trimming shortened V by 1 base and J by 1 base, and 14 bases separated the two germline ends. The germline V gene encodes CDR1 SGHNT and CDR2 YYREEE (reference sequence). This CDR3 spans 16 amino acids. CDR3 coding DNA: TGTGCCAGCAGCTTGTGGGCGCTGTATAGGAACACTGAAGCTTTCTTT. Protein product: CASSLWALYRNTEAFF. Full variable domain (remainder filled in from reference TRBV5-4 and TRBJ1-1): ETGVTQSPTHLIKTRGQQVTLRCSSQSGHNTVSWYQQALGQGPQFIFQYYREEENGRGNFPPRFSGLQFPNYSSELNVNALELDDSALYLCASSLWALYRNTEAFFGQGTRLTVV.

This rearrangement joins TRBV19 to TRBJ1-5, with 8 bases fitting TRBD1. The CDR3 sequence is 14 residues long. Germline values: CDR1 LNHDA, CDR2 SQIVND (reference sequence). J lost 7 bases, V lost 4 bases, and 6 bases had no gene match. For the CDR3, the DNA is TGTGCCAGTAGTACCTCGGGACAGGCCCAGCCCCAGCATTTT. Translation gives CASSTSGQAQPQHF. The variable domain in full, completed from reference TRBV19 and TRBJ1-5, reads DGGITQSPKYLFRKEGQNVTLSCEQNLNHDAMYWYRQDPGQGLRLIYYSQIVNDFQKGDIAEGYSVSREKKESFPLTVTSAQKNPTAFYLCASSTSGQAQPQHFGDGTRLSIL.

The rearrangement joins TRBV15 to TRBJ2-4, with TRBD1 matching over 10 bases. The junction had 3 bases not matched to a gene; V was cut back by 1 base and J by 0 bases. Germline V gene data show CDR1 as LNHNV and CDR2 as YYDKDF (reference sequence). The CDR3 runs 17 residues. The CDR3 nucleotides are TGTGCCACCAGCAGAGGGGGACAGGGGATAGCCAAAAACATTCAGTACTTC. This sequence encodes CATSRGGQGIAKNIQYF.

CDR3 sequence: CASSRTGVHGELFF. The DNA for the CDR3 is TGTGCCAGCAGCCGGACAGGGGTTCACGGGGAGCTGTTTTTT. V gene TRBV7-2 combines with J gene TRBJ2-2; 9 bases fit TRBD1. Germline V gene sequence: CDR1 SGHTA, CDR2 FQGNSA. The CDR3 length is 14 residues. After removal of 5 bases from V and 7 bases from J, the junction contained 5 bases not matched to a gene.

The chain employs TRBV27 and TRBJ1-5; 7 bases line up with TRBD1. From germline, CDR1 is MNHEY and CDR2 SMNVEV (reference sequence). The CDR3 length is 17 residues. Trimming at V came to 6 bases and at J to 0 bases, leaving 11 bases not matched to a gene. CDR3 region: CASSAGTELYSNQPQHF. The CDR3 DNA follows: TGTGCCAGCAGCGCCGGGACAGAGCTTTATAGCAATCAGCCCCAGCATTTT.

The V call is TRBV4-1, the J call TRBJ2-7, with TRBD1 matching over 11 bases. The CDR3 spans 15 residues. Per germline, CDR1 MGHRA and CDR2 YSYEKL. V was clipped by 1 base and J by 3 bases; unmatched bases: 2. The CDR3 protein is CASSQAGTGGYEQYF. CDR3 in DNA: TGCGCCAGCAGCCAAGCCGGGACAGGGGGCTACGAGCAGTACTTC.

The V gene is TRBV9, the J gene TRBJ2-2, with D perhaps TRBD2 (5 bases). V shed 3 bases and J shed 4 bases, with 16 bases lying between them. The germline CDR1 and CDR2 sequences are SGDLS and YYNGEE. This CDR3 has 16 amino acids. DNA for the CDR3: TGTGCCAGCAGCGCGAGGGTGGTTCCGTCCACCGGGGAGCTGTTTTTT. The encoded protein is CASSARVVPSTGELFF.

This rearrangement joins TRBV28 to TRBJ2-1; 7 bases fit TRBD2. The CDR3 has 15 residues. V trimming: 7 bases; J trimming: 1 base; junction bases outside the gene matches: 7. Per the germline V gene, CDR1 is MDHEN and CDR2 is SYDVKM. This CDR3 is CASTLGGGSYNEQFF. In DNA form, the CDR3 reads TGTGCCAGCACCCTGGGCGGGGGATCCTACAATGAGCAGTTCTTC.

The V gene is TRBV3-1 (or the pseudogene TRBV3-2), the J gene TRBJ2-1, with D possibly matching TRBD2 (6 bases). Trimming removed 7 bases at V and 3 bases at J, with 13 bases between. This CDR3 spans 14 amino acids. Germline CDR1 is LGHDT and CDR2 is YNNKEL (reference sequence). This chain's CDR3 is CASTGDGGYNEQFF. CDR3 bases: TGTGCCAGCACCGGTGACGGGGGCTACAATGAGCAGTTCTTC.

The chain uses TRBV27 and TRBJ2-3; 8 nucleotides agree with TRBD2. V shed 2 bases and J 4 bases; nucleotides not matched to a gene: 8. The CDR3 is 16 amino acids. Germline CDR1 is MNHEY and CDR2 is SMNVEV (reference sequence). Here the CDR3 reads CASSLTSGGGADTQYF. The CDR3 region has the DNA TGTGCCAGCAGTTTAACAAGCGGGGGTGGGGCAGATACGCAGTATTTT.

The table lists this clone with a few counts. This rearrangement joins TRBV6-5 to TRBJ2-7; 9 nucleotides line up with TRBD2. In germline, CDR1 is MNHEY, CDR2 SVGAGI. J lost 1 base, V lost 6 bases, and 7 bases had no gene match. The CDR3 runs to 15 residues. CDR3 nucleotide sequence: TGTGCCAGCAGGAGCGGACTAGCGAGTTCCTACGAGCAGTACTTC. It is translated as CASRSGLASSYEQYF.

This chain joins TRBV28 and TRBJ2-1, with a weak D call TRBD2 (6 bases). CDR1 and CDR2 (germline): MDHEN, SYDVKM. V was shortened by 3 bases and J by 6 bases, with 9 bases between the two germline ends. The CDR3 length is 13 residues. The DNA of the CDR3 is TGTGCCAGCAGTTTTATCGGGGGCAATGAGCAGTTCTTC. It yields the protein CASSFIGGNEQFF.

This clone appeared a few times. The rearrangement uses TRBV3-1 (or the pseudogene TRBV3-2) and TRBJ1-6; D call uncertain. V was shortened by 2 bases and J by 7 bases, with 12 bases between the two germline ends. CDR1 is LGHDT, CDR2 YNNKEL, per germline (reference sequence). The CDR3 covers 15 residues. CDR3 protein: CASSQSDFGNSPLHF. CDR3 DNA: TGTGCCAGCAGCCAATCTGACTTCGGGAATTCACCCCTCCACTTT.

This clone has a handful of counts. The V and J genes are TRBV4-1 and TRBJ1-1; 7 bases line up with TRBD1. The CDR3 is 14 residues long. The V segment lost 1 base and the J segment 7 bases; nucleotides outside the gene matches: 6. The germline V gene has CDR1 MGHRA and CDR2 YSYEKL. CDR3 sequence: CASSQATGVGEAFF. CDR3 DNA: TGCGCCAGCAGCCAAGCAACAGGGGTGGGTGAAGCTTTCTTT.

The V and J genes are TRBV12-3 or TRBV12-4 and TRBJ1-1; 8 bases match TRBD1. This CDR3 has 13 residues. V was clipped by 3 bases and J by 4 bases; unmatched bases: 1. CDR3 nucleotide sequence: TGTGCCAGCAGTTTGGACAGGGCCACTGAAGCTTTCTTT. Translation gives CASSLDRATEAFF.

The V gene is TRBV6-1, the J gene TRBJ1-2, with 11 bases matching TRBD1. The germline V gene has CDR1 MNHNS and CDR2 SASEGT. The CDR3 is made up of 15 amino acids. J was trimmed by 2 bases and V by 1 base; bases with no gene match: 0. CDR3 bases: TGTGCCAGCAGTGAAGGGACAGGGGGCAACTATGGCTACACCTTC. This sequence encodes CASSEGTGGNYGYTF.

The CDR3 sequence: CASSFIQGTSPLHF. The CDR3 DNA reads as TGTGCCAGCAGCTTTATACAGGGCACGTCACCCCTCCACTTT. The chain has TRBV7-2 and TRBJ1-6, with a tentative D call TRBD1 (6 bases). Looked up from germline, CDR1 is SGHTA and CDR2 is FQGNSA. The V end was cut by 3 bases, the J end by 10 bases, with 13 bases between. The CDR3 sequence is 14 residues long. Together with reference TRBV7-2 and TRBJ1-6, the CDR3 gives the full variable domain: GAGVSQSPSNKVTEKGKDVELRCDPISGHTALYWYRQSLGQGLEFLIYFQGNSAPDKSGLPSDRFSAERTGGSVSTLTIQRTQQEDSAVYLCASSFIQGTSPLHFGNGTRLTVT.

J is TRBJ1-1 and V is TRBV11-2; D is undetermined. Germline CDR1 reads SGHAT; CDR2 reads FQNNGV. The CDR3 consists of 13 residues. V was pared by 4 bases and J by 3 bases, with 9 bases between. CDR3 nucleotides: TGTGCCAGCAGCTCTATAGCAGACACTGAAGCTTTCTTT. It encodes CASSSIADTEAFF.

The gene calls are TRBV5-4 and TRBJ1-1; D unresolved. The CDR3 sequence is 14 residues long. Looked up from germline, CDR1 is SGHNT and CDR2 is YYREEE (reference sequence). The V end lost 2 bases, the J end lost 6 bases, and 14 bases lay between the germline ends. DNA for the CDR3: TGTGCCAGCAGCTTTATAGGGAGGGTGGCTGAAGCTTTCTTT. It encodes CASSFIGRVAEAFF.

The J gene is TRBJ1-4, the V gene TRBV6-6, with 7 bases identical to TRBD1. V was clipped by 6 bases and J by 2 bases; unmatched bases: 6. The CDR3 sequence is 15 residues long. Germline V gene data show CDR1 as MNHNY and CDR2 as SVGAGI (reference sequence). CDR3 nucleotides: TGTGCCAGCAGCTCAACAGGGGAGACTAATGAAAAACTGTTTTTT. Residues: CASSSTGETNEKLFF.

The chain joins TRBV7-6 to TRBJ2-7, with D uncertain. Germline values: CDR1 SGHVS, CDR2 FNYEAQ. CDR3 length equals 14 residues. The V gene lost 1 base and the J gene lost 2 bases, with 9 bases spanning the gap. The CDR3 DNA is TGTGCCAGCAGCTTAGACGCGCAAACCTACGAGCAGTACTTC. This gives the protein CASSLDAQTYEQYF.

Only a few counts were recorded for this clone. This chain joins TRBV4-3 and TRBJ1-1; D is unclear. Trimming left V 0 bases short and J 11 bases short, with 16 bases between. Germline CDR1 and CDR2: LGHNA and YSLEER. CDR3 length: 14 amino acids. The CDR3 DNA reads TGCGCCAGCAGCCAAGATCGGATACGAGGGAACGCTTTCTTT. Amino acid sequence: CASSQDRIRGNAFF.

The chain joins TRBV7-9 to TRBJ1-1; 7 nucleotides match TRBD1. V trimming: 5 bases; J trimming: 3 bases; junction bases outside the gene matches: 6. CDR3 size: 14 residues. In germline, CDR1 is SEHNR, CDR2 FQNEAQ (reference sequence). CDR3 nucleotide sequence: TGTGCCAGCAGCCTCGGGCAGGGGGACACTGAAGCTTTCTTT. Translation: CASSLGQGDTEAFF.